The 11 T cell receptor beta chains below come from one sample, sequenced in a study of cytomegalovirus exposure and HLA in healthy donors. PCR primers comprised 60 Vbeta and 13 Jbeta primers. TCRdb keeps only in-frame clones here, not all; method: immunoSEQ multiplex PCR. In total, the table holds fewer than 40,000 clones. The sample consisted of PBMCs. All receptors derive from a woman aged 40 to 50 in good health and CMV-seropositive.

The V gene is TRBV27, the J gene TRBJ1-2, with D maybe TRBD1 (5 bases). The CDR3 runs to 14 residues. The V end lost 3 bases, the J end lost 4 bases, and 12 bases lay between the germline ends. From germline, CDR1 is MNHEY and CDR2 SMNVEV (reference sequence). The CDR3 reads CASSFGRVGYGYTF. The CDR3 region has the DNA TGTGCCAGCAGTTTTGGCAGGGTTGGCTATGGCTACACCTTC.

The V call is TRBV5-5, the J call TRBJ1-1; weak D call: TRBD1 (6 bases). The germline V gene encodes CDR1 SGHKS and CDR2 YYEKEE (reference sequence). The CDR3 consists of 13 residues. V lost 2 bases, J lost 2 bases, and 7 bases lay in between. Here the CDR3 reads CASSLQGNTEAFF. The CDR3 DNA reads as TGTGCCAGCAGCTTACAGGGAAACACTGAAGCTTTCTTT.

The rearrangement uses TRBV11-2 and TRBJ2-7; no firm D call. Trimming took off 6 bases at V and 2 bases at J, with 11 bases between the two ends. This CDR3 region has 13 residues. The germline gives CDR1 SGHAT, CDR2 FQNNGV. This CDR3 reads CASSTTSTYEQYF. The CDR3 DNA reads TGTGCCAGCAGTACTACCTCCACCTACGAGCAGTACTTC.

The chain is built from TRBV9 and TRBJ1-2; D is unclear. The CDR3 spans 12 residues. The germline CDR1 and CDR2 sequences are SGDLS and YYNGEE. The ends were cut back, 0 bases at V and 4 bases at J, with 4 bases in the middle. Written as DNA, the CDR3 is TGTGCCAGCAGCGTAGACAGCTATGGCTACACCTTC. This codes for CASSVDSYGYTF.

The chain uses TRBV5-1 and TRBJ1-2; no clear D. CDR1 SGHRS and CDR2 YFSETQ come from the germline V gene. The CDR3 spans 13 residues. Trimming pared 3 bases from V and 5 bases from J, leaving 11 bases between. The CDR3 nucleotides read TGCGCCAGCAGCTACTCGCCCGTATATGGCTACACCTTC. Its translation: CASSYSPVYGYTF.

V and J are TRBV28 and TRBJ2-7; a possible D gene is TRBD2 (6 bases). CDR1 is MDHEN and CDR2 is SYDVKM in the germline V gene. The CDR3 has 14 residues. The V and J ends lost 6 bases and 2 bases respectively, with 14 bases between them. The CDR3 loop is CASSPGTQTYEQYF. The CDR3, as DNA: TGTGCCAGCAGCCCCGGGACTCAGACCTACGAGCAGTACTTC.

The V gene is TRBV4-3, the J gene TRBJ2-7; TRBD1 matches at 9 bases. Germline V gene lookup returns CDR1 LGHNA and CDR2 YSLEER. The CDR3 consists of 15 residues. The V segment lost 0 bases and the J segment 5 bases; nucleotides outside the gene matches: 5. CDR3 coding DNA: TGCGCCAGCAGCCAAGACACAGGGGGCCGCGACGAGCAGTACTTC. Protein: CASSQDTGGRDEQYF.

The rearrangement joins TRBV15 to TRBJ1-2; D is possibly TRBD1 (5 bases). Germline values: CDR1 LNHNV, CDR2 YYDKDF (reference sequence). This CDR3 is built from 14 residues. The V and J ends lost 4 bases and 3 bases respectively, with 12 bases between them. This chain's CDR3 is CATSNAGGYYGYTF. Written as DNA, the CDR3 is TGTGCCACCAGCAACGCCGGGGGGTACTATGGCTACACCTTC. The full variable domain, rest sourced from reference TRBV15 and TRBJ1-2, is DAMVIQNPRYQVTQFGKPVTLSCSQTLNHNVMYWYQQKSSQAPKLLFHYYDKDFNNEADTPDNFQSRRPNTSFCFLDIRSPGLGDTAMYLCATSNAGGYYGYTFGSGTRLTVV.

The chain combines TRBV6-1 with TRBJ2-7; 7 nucleotides line up with TRBD2. Germline lookup yields CDR1 MNHNS and CDR2 SASEGT. Trimming removed 6 bases from V and 2 bases from J; junction bases left unmatched: 7. This CDR3 is 14 amino acids long. The CDR3 loop reads CASRRDYATYEQYF. Written as DNA, the CDR3 is TGTGCCAGCAGACGGGACTACGCTACCTACGAGCAGTACTTC.

This chain joins TRBV28 and TRBJ1-1; no clear D gene. This CDR3 has 14 amino acids. Looked up from germline, CDR1 is MDHEN and CDR2 is SYDVKM. Trimming stripped 1 base from V and 1 base from J, with 7 bases between. Written as DNA, the CDR3 is TGTGCCAGCAGTTTATTGGGAGCGAACACTGAAGCTTTCTTT. Protein product: CASSLLGANTEAFF. Filled out from reference TRBV28 and TRBJ1-1, the complete variable domain reads DVKVTQSSRYLVKRTGEKVFLECVQDMDHENMFWYRQDPGLGLRLIYFSYDVKMKEKGDIPEGYSVSREKKERFSLILESASTNQTSMYLCASSLLGANTEAFFGQGTRLTVV.

The rearrangement joins TRBV5-5 to TRBJ2-7; TRBD2 agrees at 8 bases. From germline, CDR1 is SGHKS and CDR2 YYEKEE (reference sequence). V lost 2 bases, J lost 4 bases, and 11 bases stayed unmatched. This CDR3 has 16 amino acids. The CDR3 sequence: CASSFSRREALYEQYF. The CDR3 bases are TGTGCCAGCAGCTTCTCGCGGCGGGAGGCCCTTTACGAGCAGTACTTC.